These 7 T cell receptor beta chains were all obtained from the same sample, sequenced in a study of T cell responses to AZD1222 COVID-19 vaccine. Using immunoSEQ multiplex PCR, the repertoire was profiled, and TCRdb retains in-frame clones only, with some absent. The sample contains about 190,000 clones, more than 90% of which appear only once. The sequencing here drew on peripheral blood, taken 28 days after the second dose of the MenACWY control vaccine. Receptors were obtained from an adult who received the MenACWY meningococcal vaccine as a control.

The rearrangement joins TRBV7-2 to TRBJ2-3, with unresolved D. Trimming removed 4 bases from V and 8 bases from J, with 13 bases in between. This CDR3 is built from 13 residues. Germline-derived CDR1 and CDR2 are SGHTA and FQGNSA. DNA for the CDR3: TGTGCCAGCAGCTCTGGCGGTTTTGGTACGCAGTATTTT. Translation: CASSSGGFGTQYF.

The CDR3 bases are TGCGCCAGCACCCGGACAGCATTGAACACTGAAGCTTTCTTT. Encoded protein: CASTRTALNTEAFF. The chain recombines TRBV4-1 with TRBJ1-1, with a tentative D call TRBD1 (6 bases). The CDR3 loop spans 14 amino acids. CDR1 and CDR2 (germline): MGHRA, YSYEKL. The V end lost 7 bases, the J end lost 0 bases, and 12 bases lay between the germline ends.

This rearrangement joins TRBV27 to TRBJ2-7, with a tentative D call TRBD2 (5 bases). CDR1 MNHEY and CDR2 SMNVEV come from the germline V gene (reference sequence). Trimming took off 6 bases at V and 3 bases at J, with 15 bases between the two ends. CDR3 length: 14 amino acids. The CDR3 DNA reads as TGTGCCAGCAGACCTTGGAGAGGGAGCTACGAGCAGTACTTC. Translated, it gives CASRPWRGSYEQYF.

The chain employs TRBV30 and TRBJ1-1; D not certain. CDR1 is GTSNPN, CDR2 SVGIG, per germline (reference sequence). CDR3 length: 12 amino acids. Deletions cut 4 bases from V and 1 base from J, with 7 bases between. The CDR3 here is CAWNDGNTEAFF. The CDR3 DNA sequence: TGTGCCTGGAACGACGGGAACACTGAAGCTTTCTTT. Using reference TRBV30 and TRBJ1-1 for the parts outside the CDR3, the full variable domain is SQTIHQWPATLVQPVGSPLSLECTVEGTSNPNLYWYRQAAGRGLQLLFYSVGIGQISSEVPQNLSASRPQDRQFILSSKKLLLSDSGFYLCAWNDGNTEAFFGQGTRLTVV.

The chain uses TRBV27 and TRBJ1-5, with D unresolved. The CDR3 has 14 amino acids. The germline gives CDR1 MNHEY, CDR2 SMNVEV (reference sequence). Trimming stripped 6 bases from V and 4 bases from J, with 13 bases between. CDR3 in amino acids: CASSLTTVNQPQHF. The CDR3 region has the DNA TGTGCCAGCAGCCTTACTACGGTGAATCAGCCCCAGCATTTT.

This chain uses TRBV19 with TRBJ1-5, with D perhaps matching TRBD1 (5 bases). The V and J ends lost 7 bases and 6 bases respectively, with 13 bases between them. The CDR3 length is 13 residues. Germline loops: CDR1 LNHDA, CDR2 SQIVND (reference sequence). CDR3 sequence (DNA): TGTGCCAGTACCCTGGACATATTTCAGCCCCAGCATTTT. The encoded protein is CASTLDIFQPQHF.

This clone appeared a single time. The genes are TRBV19 and TRBJ1-2; possibly TRBD1 for D (5 bases). The CDR3 covers 11 residues. Germline loops: CDR1 LNHDA, CDR2 SQIVND (reference sequence). V lost 11 bases and J 2 bases, leaving 9 bases between the germline ends. The CDR3 protein is CAAGSNYGYTF. In DNA, the CDR3 is TGTGCCGCAGGGTCGAACTATGGCTACACCTTC.